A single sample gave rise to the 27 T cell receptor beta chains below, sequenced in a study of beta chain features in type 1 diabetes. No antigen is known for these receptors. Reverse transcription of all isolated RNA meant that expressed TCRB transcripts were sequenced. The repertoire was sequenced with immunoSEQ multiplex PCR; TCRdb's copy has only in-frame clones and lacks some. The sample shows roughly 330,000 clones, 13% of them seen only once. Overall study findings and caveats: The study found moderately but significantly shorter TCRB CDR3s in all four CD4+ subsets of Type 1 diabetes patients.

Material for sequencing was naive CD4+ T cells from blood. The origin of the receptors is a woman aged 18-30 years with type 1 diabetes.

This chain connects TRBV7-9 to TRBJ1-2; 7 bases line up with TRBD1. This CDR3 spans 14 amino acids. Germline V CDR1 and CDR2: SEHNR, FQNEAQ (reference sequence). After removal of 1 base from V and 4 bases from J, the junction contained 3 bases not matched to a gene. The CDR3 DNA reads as TGTGCCAGCAGCTTAGACAGGGACAGCTATGGCTACACCTTC. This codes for CASSLDRDSYGYTF.

CDR3 region: CASRTPGRFNQPQHF. The CDR3 nucleotides read TGTGCCAGTAGGACCCCCGGGAGGTTTAATCAGCCCCAGCATTTT. The chain joins TRBV19 to TRBJ1-5; D unclear. V lost 6 bases, J lost 4 bases, and 16 bases lay in between. The germline gives CDR1 LNHDA, CDR2 SQIVND (reference sequence). The CDR3 extends over 15 amino acids.

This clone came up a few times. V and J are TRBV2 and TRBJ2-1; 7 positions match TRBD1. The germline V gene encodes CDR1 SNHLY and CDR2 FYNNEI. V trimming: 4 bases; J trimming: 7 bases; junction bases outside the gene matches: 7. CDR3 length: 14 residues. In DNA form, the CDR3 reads TGTGCCAGCAGTGGACAGACAGGGCTTAATGAGCAGTTCTTC. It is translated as CASSGQTGLNEQFF. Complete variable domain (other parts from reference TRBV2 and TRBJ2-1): EPEVTQTPSHQVTQMGQEVILRCVPISNHLYFYWYRQILGQKVEFLVSFYNNEISEKSEIFDDQFSVERPDGSNFTLKIRSTKLEDSAMYFCASSGQTGLNEQFFGPGTRLTVL.

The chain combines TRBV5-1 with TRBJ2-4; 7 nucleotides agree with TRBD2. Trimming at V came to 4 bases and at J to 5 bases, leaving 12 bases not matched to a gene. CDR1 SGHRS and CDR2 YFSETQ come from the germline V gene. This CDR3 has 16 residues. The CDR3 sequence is CASSPREMGRENIQYF. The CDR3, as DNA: TGCGCCAGCAGCCCCCGTGAGATGGGGAGGGAAAACATTCAGTACTTC.

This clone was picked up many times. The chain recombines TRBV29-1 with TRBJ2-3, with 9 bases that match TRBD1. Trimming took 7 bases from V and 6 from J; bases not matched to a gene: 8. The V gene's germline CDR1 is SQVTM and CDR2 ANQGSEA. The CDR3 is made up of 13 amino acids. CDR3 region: CSGRTGAADTQYF. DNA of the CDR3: TGCAGCGGACGGACAGGGGCCGCTGATACGCAGTATTTT.

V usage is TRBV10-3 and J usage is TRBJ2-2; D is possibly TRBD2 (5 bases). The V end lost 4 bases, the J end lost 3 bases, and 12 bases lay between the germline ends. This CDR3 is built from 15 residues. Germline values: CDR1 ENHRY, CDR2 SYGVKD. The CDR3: CAISGPLGDTGELFF. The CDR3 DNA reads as TGTGCCATCAGTGGCCCACTCGGGGACACCGGGGAGCTGTTTTTT.

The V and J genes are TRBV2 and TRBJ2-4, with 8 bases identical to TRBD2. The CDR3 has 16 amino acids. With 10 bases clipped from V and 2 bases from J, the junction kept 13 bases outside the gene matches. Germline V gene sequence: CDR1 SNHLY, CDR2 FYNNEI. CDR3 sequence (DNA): TGTGCCAACTCCGGGGGGGGGAGAGAATCCAAAAACATTCAGTACTTC. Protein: CANSGGGRESKNIQYF.

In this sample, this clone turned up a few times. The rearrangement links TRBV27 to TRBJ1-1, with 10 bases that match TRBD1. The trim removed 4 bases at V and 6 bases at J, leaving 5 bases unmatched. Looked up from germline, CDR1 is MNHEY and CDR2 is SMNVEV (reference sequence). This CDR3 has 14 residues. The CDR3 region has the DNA TGTGCCAGCAGTTCGGACAGGGGGTCCGCTGAAGCTTTCTTT. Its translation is CASSSDRGSAEAFF.

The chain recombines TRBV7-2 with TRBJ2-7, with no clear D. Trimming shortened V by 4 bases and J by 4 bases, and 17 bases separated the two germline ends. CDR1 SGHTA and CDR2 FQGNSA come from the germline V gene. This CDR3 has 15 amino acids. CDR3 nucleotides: TGTGCCAGCAGCTCAGGCTCCCAGCCTTTTTACGAGCAGTACGTC. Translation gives CASSSGSQPFYEQYV.

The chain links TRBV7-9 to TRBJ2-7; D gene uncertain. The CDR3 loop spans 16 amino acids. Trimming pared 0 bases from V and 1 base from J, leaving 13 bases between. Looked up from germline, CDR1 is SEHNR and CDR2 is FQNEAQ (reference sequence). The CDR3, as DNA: TGTGCCAGCAGCTTAGCTAGCCCTACGTCTTCCTACGAGCAGTACTTC. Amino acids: CASSLASPTSSYEQYF.

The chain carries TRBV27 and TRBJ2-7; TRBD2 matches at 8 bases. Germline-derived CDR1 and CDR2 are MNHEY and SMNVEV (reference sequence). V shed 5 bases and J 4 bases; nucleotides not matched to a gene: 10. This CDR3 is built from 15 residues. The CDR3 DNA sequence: TGTGCCAGCAGTCCCCTGGCGGGAGGCTTGTACGAGCAGTACTTC. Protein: CASSPLAGGLYEQYF.

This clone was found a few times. CDR3 DNA sequence: TGCAGCGCCGAAACAGGGGGCCCCTCCTACGAGCAGTACTTC. Its protein product is CSAETGGPSYEQYF. This chain joins TRBV29-1 and TRBJ2-7; TRBD1 matches at 9 bases. This CDR3 comprises 14 residues. Germline lookup yields CDR1 SQVTM and CDR2 ANQGSEA. V trimming: 7 bases; J trimming: 0 bases; junction bases outside the gene matches: 7.

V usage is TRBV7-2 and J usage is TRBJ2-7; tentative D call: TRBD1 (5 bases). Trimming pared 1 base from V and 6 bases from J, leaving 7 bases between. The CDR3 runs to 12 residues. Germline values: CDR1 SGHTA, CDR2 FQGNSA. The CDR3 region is CASSLEGREQYF. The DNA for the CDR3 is TGTGCCAGCAGCTTAGAGGGGCGCGAGCAGTACTTC.

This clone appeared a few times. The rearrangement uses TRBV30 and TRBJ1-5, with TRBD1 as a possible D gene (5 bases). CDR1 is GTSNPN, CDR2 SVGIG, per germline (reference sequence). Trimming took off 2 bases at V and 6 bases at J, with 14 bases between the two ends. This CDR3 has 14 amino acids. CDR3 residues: CAWSITGSSQPQHF. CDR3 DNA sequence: TGTGCCTGGAGTATTACAGGTTCGTCTCAGCCCCAGCATTTT.

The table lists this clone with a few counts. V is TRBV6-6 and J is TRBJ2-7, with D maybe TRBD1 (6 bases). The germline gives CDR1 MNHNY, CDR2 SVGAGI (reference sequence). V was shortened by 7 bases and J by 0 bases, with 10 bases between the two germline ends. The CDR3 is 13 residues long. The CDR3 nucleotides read TGTGCCAGCACGGACAGAAGCTCCTACGAGCAGTACTTC. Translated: CASTDRSSYEQYF.

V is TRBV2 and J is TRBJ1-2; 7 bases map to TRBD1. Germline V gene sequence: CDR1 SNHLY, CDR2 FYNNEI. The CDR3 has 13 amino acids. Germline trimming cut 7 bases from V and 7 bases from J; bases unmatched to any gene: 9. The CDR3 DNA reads TGTGCCAGCACCACAGGGGCGAGTCGTGGCTACACCTTC. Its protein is CASTTGASRGYTF.

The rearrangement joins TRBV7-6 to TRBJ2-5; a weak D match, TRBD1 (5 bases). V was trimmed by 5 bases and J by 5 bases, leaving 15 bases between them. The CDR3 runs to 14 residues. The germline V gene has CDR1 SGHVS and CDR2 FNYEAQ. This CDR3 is CASSPTGQSETQYF. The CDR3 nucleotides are TGTGCCAGCAGCCCAACAGGACAATCCGAGACCCAGTACTTC.

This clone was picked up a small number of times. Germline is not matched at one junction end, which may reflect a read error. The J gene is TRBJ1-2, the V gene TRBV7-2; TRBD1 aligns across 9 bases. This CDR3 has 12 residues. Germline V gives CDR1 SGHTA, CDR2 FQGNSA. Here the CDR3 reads CASSSVPGQGVF. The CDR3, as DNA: TGTGCCAGCAGCTCCGTTCCGGGACAGGGAGTCTTC.

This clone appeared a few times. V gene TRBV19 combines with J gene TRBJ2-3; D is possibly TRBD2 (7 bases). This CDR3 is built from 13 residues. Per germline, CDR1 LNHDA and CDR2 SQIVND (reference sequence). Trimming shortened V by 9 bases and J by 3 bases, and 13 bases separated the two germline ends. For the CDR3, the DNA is TGTGCCAGCGGAGGGGGGGCGACAGATACGCAGTATTTT. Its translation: CASGGGATDTQYF.

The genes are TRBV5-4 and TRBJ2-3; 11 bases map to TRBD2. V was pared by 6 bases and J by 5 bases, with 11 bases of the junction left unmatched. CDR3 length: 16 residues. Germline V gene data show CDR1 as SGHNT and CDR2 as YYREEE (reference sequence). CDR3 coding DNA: TGTGCCAGCAACCTTGTACTAGCGGGAGCTATAGATACGCAGTATTTT. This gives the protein CASNLVLAGAIDTQYF.

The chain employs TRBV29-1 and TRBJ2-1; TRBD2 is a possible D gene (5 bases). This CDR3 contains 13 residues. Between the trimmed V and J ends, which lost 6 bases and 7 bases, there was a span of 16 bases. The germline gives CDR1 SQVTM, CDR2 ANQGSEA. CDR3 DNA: TGCAGCGTCAGACTACAGTCGGGAAATGAGCAGTTCTTC. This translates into CSVRLQSGNEQFF.

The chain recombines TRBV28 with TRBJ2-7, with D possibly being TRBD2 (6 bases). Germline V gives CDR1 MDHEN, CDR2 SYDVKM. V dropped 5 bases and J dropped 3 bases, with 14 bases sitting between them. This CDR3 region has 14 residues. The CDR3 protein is CASSPAGMFYEQYV. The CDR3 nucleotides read TGTGCCAGCAGTCCCGCGGGGATGTTCTACGAGCAGTACGTC.

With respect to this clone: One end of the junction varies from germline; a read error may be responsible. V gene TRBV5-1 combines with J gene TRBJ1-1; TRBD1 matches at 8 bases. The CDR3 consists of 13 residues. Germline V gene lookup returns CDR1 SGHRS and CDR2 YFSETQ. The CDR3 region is CASRGQDPGGNYF. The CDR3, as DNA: TGCGCCAGCAGAGGCCAAGACCCAGGGGGCAACTACTTT.

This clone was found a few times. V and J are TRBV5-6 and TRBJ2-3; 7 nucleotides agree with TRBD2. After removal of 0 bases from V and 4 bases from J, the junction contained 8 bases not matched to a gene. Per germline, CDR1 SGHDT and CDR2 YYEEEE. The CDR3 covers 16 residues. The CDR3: CASSLASAGVADTQYF. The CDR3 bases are TGTGCCAGCAGCTTGGCCTCGGCGGGAGTCGCAGATACGCAGTATTTT.

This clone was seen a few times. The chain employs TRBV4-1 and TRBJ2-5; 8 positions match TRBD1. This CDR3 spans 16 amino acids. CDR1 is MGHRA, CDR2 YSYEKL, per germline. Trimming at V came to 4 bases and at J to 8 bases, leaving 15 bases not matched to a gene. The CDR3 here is CASSLNPGQAWGTQYF. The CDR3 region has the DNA TGCGCCAGCAGCCTTAACCCGGGACAGGCCTGGGGTACCCAGTACTTC.

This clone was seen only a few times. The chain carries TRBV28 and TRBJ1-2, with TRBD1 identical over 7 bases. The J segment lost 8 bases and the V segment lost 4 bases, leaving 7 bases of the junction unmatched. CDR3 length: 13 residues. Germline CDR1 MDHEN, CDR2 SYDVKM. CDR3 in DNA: TGTGCCAGCAGTTCCCCGACAGGGCTGGGCTACACCTTC. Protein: CASSSPTGLGYTF.

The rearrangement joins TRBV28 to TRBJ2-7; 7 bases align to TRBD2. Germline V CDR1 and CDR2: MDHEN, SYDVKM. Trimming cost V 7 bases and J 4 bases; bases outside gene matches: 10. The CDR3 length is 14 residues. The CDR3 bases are TGTGCCAGCACTCAGGGAGGGGAATGGTACGAGCAGTACTTC. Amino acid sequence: CASTQGGEWYEQYF.